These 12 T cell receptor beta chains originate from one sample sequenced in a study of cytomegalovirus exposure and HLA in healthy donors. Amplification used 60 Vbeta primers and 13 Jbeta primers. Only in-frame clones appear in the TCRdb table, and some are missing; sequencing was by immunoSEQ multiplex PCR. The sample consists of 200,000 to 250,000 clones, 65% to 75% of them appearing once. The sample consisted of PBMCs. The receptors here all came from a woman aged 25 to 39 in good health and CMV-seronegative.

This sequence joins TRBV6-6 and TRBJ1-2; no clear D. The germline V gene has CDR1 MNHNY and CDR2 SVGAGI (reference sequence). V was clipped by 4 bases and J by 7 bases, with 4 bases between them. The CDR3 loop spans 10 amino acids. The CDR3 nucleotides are TGTGCCAGCAGTTCCGTTGGCTACACCTTC. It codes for CASSSVGYTF.

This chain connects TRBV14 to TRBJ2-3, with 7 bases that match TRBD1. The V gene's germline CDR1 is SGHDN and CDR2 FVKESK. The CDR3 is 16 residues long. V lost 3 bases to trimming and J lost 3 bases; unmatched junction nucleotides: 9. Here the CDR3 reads CASSQNRQGMTDTQYF. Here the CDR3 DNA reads TGTGCCAGCAGCCAGAATCGACAGGGTATGACAGATACGCAGTATTTT.

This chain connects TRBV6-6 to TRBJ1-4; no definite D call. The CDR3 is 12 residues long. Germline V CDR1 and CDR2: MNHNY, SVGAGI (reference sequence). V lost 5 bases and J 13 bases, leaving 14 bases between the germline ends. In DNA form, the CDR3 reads TGTGCCAGCAGTGCCGGGTCGACTGGACTGTTTTTT. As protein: CASSAGSTGLFF.

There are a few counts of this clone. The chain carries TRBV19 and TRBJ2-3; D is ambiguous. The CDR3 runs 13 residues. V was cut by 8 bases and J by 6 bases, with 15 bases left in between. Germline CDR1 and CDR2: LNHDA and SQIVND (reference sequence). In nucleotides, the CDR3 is TGTGCCAGTGCCCCGGCAGGTCGGGATACGCAGTATTTT. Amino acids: CASAPAGRDTQYF.

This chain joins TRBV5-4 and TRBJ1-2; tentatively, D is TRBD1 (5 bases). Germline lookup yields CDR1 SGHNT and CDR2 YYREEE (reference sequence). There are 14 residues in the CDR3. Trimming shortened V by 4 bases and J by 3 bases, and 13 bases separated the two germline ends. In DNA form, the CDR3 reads TGTGCCAGCAGCAATACAAAAGGGGACTATGGCTACACCTTC. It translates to CASSNTKGDYGYTF. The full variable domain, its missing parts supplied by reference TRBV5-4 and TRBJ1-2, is ETGVTQSPTHLIKTRGQQVTLRCSSQSGHNTVSWYQQALGQGPQFIFQYYREEENGRGNFPPRFSGLQFPNYSSELNVNALELDDSALYLCASSNTKGDYGYTFGSGTRLTVV.

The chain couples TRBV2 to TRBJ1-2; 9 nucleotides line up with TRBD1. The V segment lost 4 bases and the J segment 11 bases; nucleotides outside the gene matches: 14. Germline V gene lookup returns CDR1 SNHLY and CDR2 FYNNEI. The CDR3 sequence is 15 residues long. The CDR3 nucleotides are TGTGCCAGCAGTGTCACCGGGACAGGGTCGAAGGATTACACCTTC. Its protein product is CASSVTGTGSKDYTF.

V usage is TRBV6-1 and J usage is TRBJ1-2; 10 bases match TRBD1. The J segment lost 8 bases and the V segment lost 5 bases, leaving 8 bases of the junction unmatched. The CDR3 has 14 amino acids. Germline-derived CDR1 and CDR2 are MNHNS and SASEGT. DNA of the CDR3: TGTGCCAGCAGTCGACAGGGGGCCATGGGAGGCTACACCTTC. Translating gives CASSRQGAMGGYTF.

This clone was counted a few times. The CDR3 DNA is TGTGCCAGTAGTACGGACAGGGCCTCTCCCGAGCAGTACTTC. Its translation: CASSTDRASPEQYF. The genes are TRBV19 and TRBJ2-7; 8 positions agree with TRBD1. Germline lookup yields CDR1 LNHDA and CDR2 SQIVND (reference sequence). Losses at the gene ends were 4 bases for V and 6 bases for J; bases not matched to a gene: 8. This CDR3 is built from 14 residues.

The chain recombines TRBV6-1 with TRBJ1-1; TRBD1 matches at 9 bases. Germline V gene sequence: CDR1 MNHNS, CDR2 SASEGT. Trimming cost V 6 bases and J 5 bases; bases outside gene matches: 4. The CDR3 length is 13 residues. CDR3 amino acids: CASSHRGQTEAFF. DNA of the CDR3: TGTGCCAGCAGCCACAGGGGGCAAACTGAAGCTTTCTTT.

The CDR3: CASSSEGASNGYTF. For the CDR3, the DNA is TGTGCCAGCAGCTCCGAGGGAGCCTCTAATGGCTACACCTTC. The chain has TRBV7-9 and TRBJ1-2; D uncertain. This CDR3 has 14 amino acids. Germline CDR1 reads SEHNR; CDR2 reads FQNEAQ (reference sequence). Trimming took 4 bases from V and 6 from J, leaving 15 bases between them.

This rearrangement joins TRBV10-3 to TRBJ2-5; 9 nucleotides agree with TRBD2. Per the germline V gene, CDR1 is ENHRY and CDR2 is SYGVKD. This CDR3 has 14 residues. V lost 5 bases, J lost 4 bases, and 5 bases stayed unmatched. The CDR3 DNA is TGTGCCATCAGTTTTAGCGGGAGCAGAGAGACCCAGTACTTC. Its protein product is CAISFSGSRETQYF.

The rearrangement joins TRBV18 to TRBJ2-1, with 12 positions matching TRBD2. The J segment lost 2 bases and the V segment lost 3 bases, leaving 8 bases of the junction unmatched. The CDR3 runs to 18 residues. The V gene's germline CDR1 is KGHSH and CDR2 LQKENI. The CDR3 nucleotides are TGTGCCAGCTCACCGACTAGCGGGGGTCGCGCCGCCTACAATGAGCAGTTCTTC. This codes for CASSPTSGGRAAYNEQFF. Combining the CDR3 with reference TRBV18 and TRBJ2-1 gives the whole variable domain NAGVMQNPRHLVRRRGQEARLRCSPMKGHSHVYWYRQLPEEGLKFMVYLQKENIIDESGMPKERFSAEFPKEGPSILRIQQVVRGDSAAYFCASSPTSGGRAAYNEQFFGPGTRLTVL.